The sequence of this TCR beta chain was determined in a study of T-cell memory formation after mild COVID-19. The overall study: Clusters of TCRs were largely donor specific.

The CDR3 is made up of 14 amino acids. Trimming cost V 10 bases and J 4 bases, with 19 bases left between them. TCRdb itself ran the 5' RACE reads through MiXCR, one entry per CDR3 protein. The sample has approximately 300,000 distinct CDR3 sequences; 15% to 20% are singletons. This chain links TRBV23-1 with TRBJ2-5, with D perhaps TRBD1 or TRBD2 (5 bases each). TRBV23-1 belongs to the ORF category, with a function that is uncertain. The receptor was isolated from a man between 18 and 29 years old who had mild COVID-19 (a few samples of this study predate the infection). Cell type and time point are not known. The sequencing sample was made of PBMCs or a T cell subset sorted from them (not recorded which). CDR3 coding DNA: TGCGCCACCACGGGGCGTCGGGATCGAGAGACCCAGTACTTC. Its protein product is CATTGRRDRETQYF.